Below are 8 T cell receptor beta chains sequenced from a single sample in a study of T-cell memory formation after mild COVID-19. TCRdb processed the 5' RACE reads anew with MiXCR; each CDR3 protein has one entry. The table shows about 270,000 distinct CDR3 sequences, with approximately 18% occurring only once. The sample comprised PBMCs or a T cell subset sorted from them (not recorded which). The receptor set was obtained from a man in his late teens or twenties who had mild COVID-19 (a few samples of this study predate the infection). Cell type and time point are not known.

This clonotype was recorded at least ten times. This chain joins TRBV5-1 and TRBJ2-2, with D uncertain. CDR3 length: 14 residues. V was clipped by 0 bases and J by 5 bases, with 8 bases between them. Per germline, CDR1 SGHRS and CDR2 YFSETQ. CDR3 loop: CASSLDGQTGELFF. As DNA, the CDR3 is TGCGCCAGCAGCTTGGACGGCCAGACCGGGGAGCTGTTTTTT.

The chain is built from TRBV5-1 and TRBJ2-3, with TRBD2 matching 10 bases. V trimming: 0 bases; J trimming: 6 bases; junction bases outside the gene matches: 7. Germline CDR1 reads SGHRS; CDR2 reads YFSETQ. The CDR3 sequence is 16 residues long. CDR3 nucleotide sequence: TGCGCCAGCAGCTTGGCGCTAGCGGGGGTGTCGGATACGCAGTATTTT. Translated: CASSLALAGVSDTQYF.

This chain uses TRBV12-3 or TRBV12-4 with TRBJ2-7; the match to TRBD1 covers 10 bases. CDR3 length: 15 amino acids. V lost 3 bases to trimming and J lost 3 bases; unmatched junction nucleotides: 5. The CDR3: CASSFGTGVHYEQYF. CDR3 coding DNA: TGTGCCAGCAGTTTTGGGACAGGGGTTCACTACGAGCAGTACTTC.

The rearrangement joins TRBV20-1 to TRBJ2-3, with 7 bases identical to TRBD1. This CDR3 has 12 amino acids. The germline V gene has CDR1 DFQATT and CDR2 SNEGSKA (reference sequence). Germline trimming cut 6 bases from V and 4 bases from J; bases unmatched to any gene: 4. In DNA form, the CDR3 reads TGCAGTGCCCGGCAGGGGGCAGATACGCAGTATTTT. Amino acids: CSARQGADTQYF.

This clonotype was counted only a few times. V gene TRBV11-2 combines with J gene TRBJ2-7; D is unresolved. Germline V lookup: CDR1 SGHAT, CDR2 FQNNGV. This CDR3 is 11 amino acids long. Trimming left V 10 bases short and J 3 bases short, with 10 bases between. CDR3 nucleotides: TGTGCCAACGACCGGGTCTACGAGCAGTACTTC. Amino acid sequence: CANDRVYEQYF.

The chain couples TRBV10-3 to TRBJ2-3; D call uncertain. Germline V gene data show CDR1 as ENHRY and CDR2 as SYGVKD. CDR3 length equals 14 residues. The V end was cut by 8 bases, the J end by 1 base, with 13 bases between. The CDR3 sequence is CAIAPDPGTDTQYF. The CDR3, as DNA: TGTGCCATCGCCCCAGATCCAGGCACAGATACGCAGTATTTT.

The rearrangement links TRBV11-2 to TRBJ2-5; 9 bases are shared with TRBD2. Trimming took 6 bases from V and 0 from J; bases not matched to a gene: 2. Germline CDR1 is SGHAT and CDR2 is FQNNGV. The CDR3 extends over 14 amino acids. The CDR3 reads CASRAGGHQETQYF. In nucleotides, the CDR3 is TGTGCCAGCAGGGCGGGGGGGCACCAAGAGACCCAGTACTTC.

CDR3 nucleotide sequence: TGTGCCAGCAGCTCTCGGGCTAGCGGGGGCCGCCTCACAGATACGCAGTATTTT. It codes for CASSSRASGGRLTDTQYF. V usage is TRBV7-2 and J usage is TRBJ2-3; 10 bases align to TRBD2. This CDR3 is built from 18 residues. CDR1 SGHTA and CDR2 FQGNSA come from the germline V gene. Trimming removed 4 bases from V and 2 bases from J; junction bases left unmatched: 12. Drawing the rest from reference TRBV7-2 and TRBJ2-3, the complete variable domain is GAGVSQSPSNKVTEKGKDVELRCDPISGHTALYWYRQSLGQGLEFLIYFQGNSAPDKSGLPSDRFSAERTGGSVSTLTIQRTQQEDSAVYLCASSSRASGGRLTDTQYFGPGTRLTVL.